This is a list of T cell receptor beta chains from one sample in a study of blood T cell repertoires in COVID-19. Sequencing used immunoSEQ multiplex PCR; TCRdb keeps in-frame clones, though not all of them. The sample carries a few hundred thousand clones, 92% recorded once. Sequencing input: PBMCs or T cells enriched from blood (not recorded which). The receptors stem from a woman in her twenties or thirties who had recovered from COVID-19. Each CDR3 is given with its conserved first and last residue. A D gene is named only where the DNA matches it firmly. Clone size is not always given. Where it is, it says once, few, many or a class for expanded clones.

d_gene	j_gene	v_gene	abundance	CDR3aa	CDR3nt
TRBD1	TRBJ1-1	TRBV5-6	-	CASSLIDRGINTEAFF	TGTGCCAGCAGCTTGATAGACAGGGGCATAAACACTGAAGCTTTCTTT
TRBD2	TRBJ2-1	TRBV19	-	CASTPQRGIYNEQFF	TGTGCCAGTACCCCACAGCGGGGGATCTACAATGAGCAGTTCTTC
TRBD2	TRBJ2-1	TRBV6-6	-	CASSPRPGTSGLNNNEQFF	TGTGCCAGCAGTCCCCGACCTGGGACTAGCGGACTAAATAACAATGAGCAGTTCTTC
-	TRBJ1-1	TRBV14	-	CASSEYTEAFF	TGTGCCAGCAGCGAGTACACTGAAGCTTTCTTT
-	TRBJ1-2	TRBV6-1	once	CASSDNRRRRGGYTF	TGTGCCAGCAGTGACAACAGGCGACGGAGGGGTGGCTACACCTTC
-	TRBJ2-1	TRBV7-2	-	CASTLNREGGEQFF	TGTGCCAGCACCCTTAACAGGGAAGGGGGTGAGCAGTTCTTC
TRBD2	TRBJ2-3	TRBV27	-	CASSPPPWGLNPSTDTQYF	TGTGCCAGCAGTCCCCCCCCCTGGGGACTAAATCCTAGCACAGATACGCAGTATTTT
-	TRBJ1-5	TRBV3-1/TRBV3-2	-	CASTTFIGQSSNQPQHF	TGTGCCAGCACCACCTTCATAGGACAGAGTAGCAATCAGCCCCAGCATTTT
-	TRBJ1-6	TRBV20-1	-	CSASRGRFNSPLHF	TGCAGTGCTAGTAGGGGTCGCTTTAATTCACCCCTCCACTTT
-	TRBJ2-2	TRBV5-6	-	CASSFYSPHTGELFF	TGTGCCAGCAGCTTTTATAGCCCACACACCGGGGAGCTGTTTTTT
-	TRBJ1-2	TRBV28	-	CASSTTGYYGYTF	TGTGCCAGCAGCACTACAGGGTACTATGGCTACACCTTC
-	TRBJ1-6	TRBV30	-	CAWSVQGTPSPPLHF	TGTGCCTGGAGTGTACAGGGCACCCCCAGCCCACCCCTCCACTTT
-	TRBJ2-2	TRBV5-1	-	CASSIARPNTGELFF	TGCGCCAGCAGTATAGCAAGACCGAACACCGGGGAGCTGTTTTTT
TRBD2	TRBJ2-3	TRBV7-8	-	CASSSRLAGIDTQYF	TGTGCCAGCAGCTCCCGACTAGCGGGTATAGATACGCAGTATTTT
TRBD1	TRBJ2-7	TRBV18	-	CASSPGTGVEQYF	TGTGCCAGCTCACCCGGGACAGGGGTCGAGCAGTACTTC
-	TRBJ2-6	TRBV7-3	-	CASSSQSGANVLTF	TGTGCCAGCAGCTCCCAATCTGGGGCCAACGTCCTGACTTTC
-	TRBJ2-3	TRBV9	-	CASSVAAGASTDTQYF	TGTGCCAGCAGCGTAGCCGCGGGGGCCTCCACAGATACGCAGTATTTT
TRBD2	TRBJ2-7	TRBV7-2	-	CASSQRGTSGSAYEQYF	TGTGCCAGCAGCCAACGCGGGACTAGCGGGAGTGCCTACGAGCAGTACTTC
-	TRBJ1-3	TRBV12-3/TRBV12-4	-	CASSLTGRNTIYF	TGTGCCAGCAGTTTAACGGGAAGGAACACCATATATTTT
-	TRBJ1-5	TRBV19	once	CASSIQSGSNQPQHF	TGTGCCAGTAGTATTCAATCGGGTTCCAATCAGCCCCAGCATTTT
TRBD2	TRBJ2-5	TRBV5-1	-	CATKRSSGSPIETQYF	TGCGCCACCAAACGGAGTAGCGGGAGTCCTATTGAGACCCAGTACTTC
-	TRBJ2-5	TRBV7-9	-	CASSLGGTQYF	TGTGCCAGCAGCTTAGGAGGGACCCAGTACTTC
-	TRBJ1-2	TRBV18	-	CASSPAPNYGYTF	TGTGCCAGCTCACCGGCACCCAACTATGGCTACACCTTC
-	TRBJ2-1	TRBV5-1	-	CASSLSRTWGLNEQFF	TGCGCCAGCAGCTTGAGCCGGACATGGGGACTCAATGAGCAGTTCTTC
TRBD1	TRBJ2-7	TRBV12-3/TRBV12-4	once	CASSTGGDEQYF	TGTGCCAGCAGTACAGGGGGCGACGAGCAGTACTTC
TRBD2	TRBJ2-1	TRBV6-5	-	CASSGLAGYNEQFF	TGTGCCAGCAGCGGACTAGCGGGTTACAATGAGCAGTTCTTC
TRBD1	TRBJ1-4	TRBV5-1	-	CASRLTGLAEKLFF	TGCGCCAGCAGGTTGACAGGGTTGGCTGAAAAACTGTTTTTT
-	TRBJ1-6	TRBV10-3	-	CAISVREVYNSPLHF	TGTGCCATCAGTGTACGGGAAGTCTATAATTCACCCCTCCACTTT
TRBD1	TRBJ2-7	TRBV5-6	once	CASSPLRGLHSYEQYF	TGTGCCAGCAGCCCGTTAAGGGGGCTCCACTCCTACGAGCAGTACTTC
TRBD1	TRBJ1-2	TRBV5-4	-	CASSRDRGRGYGYTF	TGTGCCAGCAGCCGGGACAGGGGGCGCGGCTATGGCTACACCTTC
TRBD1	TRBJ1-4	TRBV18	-	CASSPTGTGDEKLFF	TGTGCCAGCTCACCAACCGGGACAGGGGATGAAAAACTGTTTTTT
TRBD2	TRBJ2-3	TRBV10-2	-	CASSGPFFVESSGRDTQYF	TGCGCCAGCAGTGGCCCCTTTTTCGTCGAGTCTAGCGGGAGAGATACGCAGTATTTT
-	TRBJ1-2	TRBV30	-	CAWSPQGSDYGYTF	TGTGCCTGGAGTCCCCAGGGCTCAGACTATGGCTACACCTTC
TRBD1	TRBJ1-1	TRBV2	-	CASSSDRVHTEAFF	TGTGCCAGCAGTTCCGACAGGGTGCACACTGAAGCTTTCTTT
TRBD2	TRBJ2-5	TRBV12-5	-	CASGRGVAGEETQYF	TGTGCTAGTGGCCGGGGGGTAGCGGGGGAAGAGACCCAGTACTTC
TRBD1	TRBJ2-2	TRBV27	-	CASSISGTGYTGELFF	TGTGCCAGCAGTATATCCGGGACAGGGTACACCGGGGAGCTGTTTTTT
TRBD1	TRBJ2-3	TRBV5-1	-	CASSLGQGASTDTQYF	TGCGCCAGCAGCTTGGGACAGGGGGCATCCACAGATACGCAGTATTTT
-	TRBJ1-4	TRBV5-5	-	CASSRGQNNEKLFF	TGTGCCAGCAGCCGAGGACAGAATAATGAAAAACTGTTTTTT
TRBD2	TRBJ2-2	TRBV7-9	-	CASSTMGGRRTGELFF	TGTGCCAGCAGCACGATGGGCGGGAGGAGGACCGGGGAGCTGTTTTTT
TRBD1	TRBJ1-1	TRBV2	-	CASSNRGRTEAFF	TGTGCCAGCAGTAACAGGGGGCGCACTGAAGCTTTCTTT
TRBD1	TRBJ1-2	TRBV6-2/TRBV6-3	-	CASSPPGQEHYGYTF	TGTGCCAGCAGCCCCCCGGGACAGGAACACTATGGCTACACCTTC
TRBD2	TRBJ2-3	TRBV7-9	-	CASSLTSGLTDTQYF	TGTGCCAGCAGCTTGACTAGCGGCTTAACAGATACGCAGTATTTT
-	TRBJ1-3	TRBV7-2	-	CASSLGHISGNTIYF	TGTGCCAGCAGCTTGGGACACATCTCTGGAAACACCATATATTTT
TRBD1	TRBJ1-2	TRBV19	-	CASSIRDRTNPYGYTF	TGTGCCAGTAGTATACGGGACAGGACAAATCCCTATGGCTACACCTTC
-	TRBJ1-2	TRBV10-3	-	CAIRAQGGYTF	TGTGCCATCAGGGCACAGGGCGGCTACACCTTC
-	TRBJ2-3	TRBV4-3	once	CASSQDEGLARSTQYF	TGCGCCAGCAGCCAAGATGAGGGCCTAGCAAGGAGTACGCAGTATTTT
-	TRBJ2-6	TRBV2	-	CASSLQGGFDSGANVLTF	TGTGCCAGCAGCTTACAGGGGGGGTTCGACTCTGGGGCCAACGTCCTGACTTTC
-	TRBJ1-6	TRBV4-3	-	CASSQEPGKANSPLHF	TGCGCCAGCAGCCAAGAGCCGGGTAAAGCCAATTCACCCCTCCACTTT
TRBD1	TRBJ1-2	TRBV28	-	CASSSGQGYGYTF	TGTGCCTCATCCTCGGGACAGGGGTATGGCTACACCTTC
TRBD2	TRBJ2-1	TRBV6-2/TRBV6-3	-	CASSFIAGAYYNEQFF	TGTGCCAGCAGTTTCATAGCGGGGGCCTACTACAATGAGCAGTTCTTC
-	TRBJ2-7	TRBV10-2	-	CASSRDSTYEQYF	TGCGCCAGCAGTCGGGACTCGACCTACGAGCAGTACTTC
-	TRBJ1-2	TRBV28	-	CASSLSDRGYGYTF	TGTGCCAGCAGTTTAAGTGACAGAGGCTATGGCTACACCTTC